This entry is about one T cell receptor beta chain. The target antigen is unknown. RNA transcripts provided the source from which TCR beta CDR3 regions were amplified. A first-round RT-PCR of the TCR CDR3 used the HTBI primer set. Via MiXCR, TCRdb re-called the multiplex PCR reads, giving one row per CDR3 protein. The repertoire holds about 360,000 distinct CDR3 sequences, 25% seen once, with about 70% in the top ten. The PBMCs were taken from approximately 9 ml of fresh peripheral blood. This specimen comes from a study of T cells in Graves' hyperthyroidism and ophthalmopathy. Study-level points and caveats: A model using 13 V-J features told ophthalmopathy apart from stable hyperthyroidism.

The receptor comes from a man aged 50 to 60 with Graves' hyperthyroidism. The sequencing sample was made of blood.

Here the CDR3 reads CASSQDYGSYNEQFF. The CDR3, as DNA: TGCGCCAGCAGCCAAGATTACGGCTCCTACAATGAGCAGTTCTTC. The chain has TRBV4-1 and TRBJ2-1; D is unresolved. Trimming removed 0 bases at V and 0 bases at J, with 6 bases between. Germline assignment: CDR1 MGHRA and CDR2 YSYEKL. The CDR3 is made up of 15 amino acids.